This TCR beta chain was sequenced for a study of shared clonotypes between healthy human individuals (dated by TCRdb to 2018 to 2021). Notes on the research overall: The cohort included three men and a couple of women between 18 and 49 years of age. For each donor, three plates each were used for CD4 naive and CD4 memory, two plates were used for CD8 naive, and one plate was used for CD8 memory. To estimate repertoire size and how much clonotypes are shared between individuals, the study performed deep sequencing of blood TCR repertoires from roughly five healthy adults. To increase sequencing depth and limit assay-specific biases, different laboratories used diverse techniques to prepare libraries and sequence TCR repertoires. Between about 0.9 and 8.9 billion PBMCs per donor were obtained by leukapheresis. Paper-wide results and their limitations: Incomplete sequencing was indicated by rarefaction of sorted-subset datasets, despite the large sequencing depth. Sharing across a few donors was observed for approximately 5% of naive CD4, 3% to 3.5% of naive CD8, over 2% of memory CD4, and approximately 0.41% of memory CD8 clonotypes. Pairwise subsampling indicated that sequencing depth was expected to affect the degree of clonotype sharing among donors. The genetic and exposure-history diversity represented was limited by the small number of donors. Estimated clonotype richness was generally larger for naive than for memory subsets. Sampling was restricted to blood, and TCR repertoires in tissue are likely to differ from TCR repertoires in blood. Higher generation probabilities were observed for clonotypes shared by all four sorted-subset donors than for non-shared clonotypes.

In regard to this clone: No antigen is known for it. No per-base quality is available; no much larger clone lies one base away.

Using the deep immunoSEQ assay, TCR CDR3 regions were amplified from genomic DNA by multiplex PCR. Genomic DNA extracted from each cell subset was distributed evenly over all wells of several immunoSEQ 96-well plates, and each plate served as one replicate. Each replicate PCR for sorted subsets received approximately 220 ng genomic DNA, equal to roughly 29,000 T cell genomes. Purified libraries were quantified with a Qubit 3.0 fluorometer, sized on a Bioanalyzer 2100, and re-quantified with the KAPA Library Quantification kit. A separate single-read 150-cycle Illumina NextSeq 550 flow cell was used to sequence each immunoSEQ 96-well plate. Per the authors' processing: Because the immunoSEQ output held only junctional sequences and lacked quality scores, the filtering could not match the filtering applied to full-length reads. Sequences were annotated with PyIR, a Python wrapper for IgBLAST v1.9, using IMGT germline references to assign V/J genes and CDR3. Reads were removed for weak V/J assignments (E-value above 1e-6), missing CDR3, stop codons, out-of-frame junctions, or ambiguous translated residues. A V3J clonotype was defined by an identical inferred V gene, J gene, and CDR3 amino acid sequence. Percentage overlap between repertoires was computed as shared unique clonotypes divided by the size of the smaller repertoire. Three approaches were used to assess repertoire richness: RTK rarefaction, the Chao1 estimator, and Recon v2.1 estimates of unobserved clonotypes. For all TCRbeta clonotypes obtained by the gDNA method from a few donors, generation probabilities were computed with OLGA. Imported from immuneACCESS, the table was reduced by TCRdb to in-frame sequences with V and J called. These copies leave out some clones; in studies compared against another copy, an unresolved V gene accounts for under half, and the cause of the remainder is not known. V and J calls and clone size follow that table, whereas D and trimming were derived from the DNA. The sample table shows a few million clones, and approximately 94% are seen once. The ten largest make up about 0.13% of the sample.

Healthy HIV-negative adults with no recently reported acute infections or vaccinations were included as donors. All donors were Caucasian adults living in Nashville, Tennessee, USA. CD4+ T cells were enriched through magnetic negative selection, after which naive cells were positively selected on CD45RA and the remaining negative fraction served as the memory subset. After blood collection by leukapheresis, PBMCs were isolated using Ficoll-Histopaque density gradient centrifugation and then cryopreserved in the vapor phase of liquid nitrogen. Analytical flow cytometry was used to check the purity and quantity of each magnetically sorted T cell population. Each sorted fraction had its genomic DNA isolated and then quantified by UV absorbance on a Nanodrop 2000c. The CDR1 and CDR2 encoded by the germline V gene are SGHTA and FQGNSA. At the junction V is shortened by 1 base and J by 11 bases, with 11 bases in between. The CDR3 measures 12 amino acids from cysteine to phenylalanine. The DNA shown is the 36-base CDR3, in frame from base 1.

Material: naive CD4+ T cells sorted from blood. The sample's cell subset or site label, in plain terms: CD45RA+ positively selected. The sequence was obtained from a man younger than 35 in good health. Here the chain combines TRBV7-2 and TRBJ1-1, with TRBD1 tentatively as D gene (6 bases match). The CDR3 loop reads CASSLEVGGAFF. Read as DNA, the sequence is TGTGCCAGCAGCTTAGAGGTGGGGGGCGCTTTCTTT.